Listed here are 32 T cell receptor beta chains from one sample, sequenced in a study of blood T cell repertoires in COVID-19. Measured with immunoSEQ multiplex PCR; TCRdb has only the in-frame clones, and not every one. This sample yields about 38,000 clones, of which about 90% are seen a single time; approximately 4.5% belongs to the top ten. The sample taken for sequencing was peripheral blood. These receptors all stem from a man aged 55 to 70 with COVID-19, enrolled during active disease.

Here the CDR3 reads CASSRSGADTGELFF. Written as DNA, the CDR3 is TGTGCCAGCTCCCGTAGCGGGGCAGACACCGGGGAGCTGTTTTTT. The J gene is TRBJ2-2, the V gene TRBV28; 8 nucleotides align to TRBD2. CDR3 length: 15 amino acids. CDR1 MDHEN and CDR2 SYDVKM come from the germline V gene. V was clipped by 8 bases and J by 3 bases; unmatched bases: 8. The whole variable domain, filled in from reference TRBV28 and TRBJ2-2, reads DVKVTQSSRYLVKRTGEKVFLECVQDMDHENMFWYRQDPGLGLRLIYFSYDVKMKEKGDIPEGYSVSREKKERFSLILESASTNQTSMYLCASSRSGADTGELFFGEGSRLTVL.

This clone showed up just a few times. This chain links TRBV10-2 with TRBJ1-1; a weak D match, TRBD1 (5 bases). Trimming stripped 0 bases from V and 7 bases from J, with 12 bases between. Germline V gives CDR1 WSHSY, CDR2 SAAADI. This CDR3 region has 14 residues. The CDR3 reads CASSESPGRGEAFF. The CDR3 nucleotides read TGCGCCAGCAGTGAGTCCCCAGGGAGGGGTGAAGCTTTCTTT.

The chain links TRBV5-1 to TRBJ2-7; D unclear. CDR3 length: 15 residues. The germline V and J ends were trimmed by 0 bases and 2 bases, with 12 bases remaining between them. Germline V gene sequence: CDR1 SGHRS, CDR2 YFSETQ. The CDR3 region is CASSLGGAPAYEQYF. For the CDR3, the DNA is TGCGCCAGCAGCTTGGGAGGAGCGCCCGCCTACGAGCAGTACTTC. The full variable domain, with the rest looked up from reference TRBV5-1 and TRBJ2-7, is KAGVTQTPRYLIKTRGQQVTLSCSPISGHRSVSWYQQTPGQGLQFLFEYFSETQRNKGNFPGRFSGRQFSNSRSEMNVSTLELGDSALYLCASSLGGAPAYEQYFGPGTRLTVT.

This clone occurred once. CDR3: CASSSTGGLNTEAFF. DNA of the CDR3: TGTGCCAGCAGCTCAACAGGGGGCCTGAACACTGAAGCTTTCTTT. The V gene is TRBV5-5, the J gene TRBJ1-1, with 9 nucleotides matching TRBD1. The CDR3 consists of 15 residues. CDR1 is SGHKS and CDR2 is YYEKEE in the germline V gene (reference sequence). V gave up 3 bases and J gave up 0 bases; unmatched junction bases: 3.

The CDR3 DNA is TGTGCCAGTAGTATTGGGCCCCATAGTCGGACTGAAGCTTTCTTT. It yields the protein CASSIGPHSRTEAFF. The genes are TRBV19 and TRBJ1-1; D gene uncertain. This CDR3 spans 15 amino acids. The V and J ends lost 3 bases and 5 bases respectively, with 16 bases between them. Per the germline V gene, CDR1 is LNHDA and CDR2 is SQIVND (reference sequence).

The V gene is TRBV13, the J gene TRBJ2-3, with 11 bases identical to TRBD2. CDR1 and CDR2 from the germline V gene are PRHDT and FYEKMQ (reference sequence). CDR3 length equals 14 residues. Trimming took 4 bases from V and 6 from J; bases not matched to a gene: 3. Here the CDR3 reads CASSSLAGADTQYF. CDR3 bases: TGTGCCAGCAGCTCACTAGCGGGAGCGGATACGCAGTATTTT.

The V call is TRBV14, the J call TRBJ2-7; tentative D call: TRBD1 (7 bases). The germline V gene encodes CDR1 SGHDN and CDR2 FVKESK. The CDR3 has 15 residues. Trimming removed 1 base at V and 1 base at J, with 11 bases between. DNA for the CDR3: TGTGCCAGCAGCCAAGGGACAGGACTATCCTACGAGCAGTACTTC. Translated: CASSQGTGLSYEQYF. Complete variable domain (other parts from reference TRBV14 and TRBJ2-7): EAGVTQFPSHSVIEKGQTVTLRCDPISGHDNLYWYRRVMGKEIKFLLHFVKESKQDESGMPNNRFLAERTGGTYSTLKVQPAELEDSGVYFCASSQGTGLSYEQYFGPGTRLTVT.

The chain employs TRBV27 and TRBJ2-3; 15 bases are shared with TRBD2. The junction had 15 bases not matched to a gene; V was cut back by 4 bases and J by 4 bases. The CDR3 has 20 residues. The germline V gene has CDR1 MNHEY and CDR2 SMNVEV (reference sequence). CDR3 loop: CASSSYVPPGLAGGADTQYF. In DNA form, the CDR3 reads TGTGCCAGCAGTTCATATGTCCCCCCCGGACTAGCGGGAGGGGCAGATACGCAGTATTTT.

The chain has TRBV6-1 and TRBJ1-2; no clear D. CDR3 length: 11 residues. The germline gives CDR1 MNHNS, CDR2 SASEGT. Deletions cut 3 bases from V and 4 bases from J, with 3 bases between. The CDR3 is CASSDSYGYTF. The CDR3 DNA follows: TGTGCCAGCAGTGACAGCTATGGCTACACCTTC.

The chain links TRBV2 to TRBJ1-6, with 7 bases fitting TRBD1. This CDR3 region has 12 residues. In germline, CDR1 is SNHLY, CDR2 FYNNEI. The V and J ends lost 9 bases and 7 bases, in that order; junction bases with no gene match: 3. The CDR3 loop reads CARGTENSPLHF. The CDR3, as DNA: TGTGCCAGAGGGACAGAGAATTCACCCCTCCACTTT.

V usage is TRBV7-9 and J usage is TRBJ2-3; 9 nucleotides agree with TRBD2. CDR1 and CDR2 (germline): SEHNR, FQNEAQ (reference sequence). J was trimmed by 5 bases and V by 4 bases; bases with no gene match: 7. The CDR3 has 15 residues. CDR3 nucleotides: TGTGCCAGCAGCTCAGGGAGCGGGAGGATAGATACGCAGTATTTT. It encodes CASSSGSGRIDTQYF. Full variable domain (missing parts from reference TRBV7-9 and TRBJ2-3): DTGVSQNPRHKITKRGQNVTFRCDPISEHNRLYWYRQTLGQGPEFLTYFQNEAQLEKSRLLSDRFSAERPKGSFSTLEIQRTEQGDSAMYLCASSSGSGRIDTQYFGPGTRLTVL.

This chain links TRBV30 with TRBJ2-7, with 9 bases fitting TRBD2. The CDR3 consists of 16 residues. J was trimmed by 0 bases and V by 0 bases; bases with no gene match: 6. In germline, CDR1 is GTSNPN, CDR2 SVGIG (reference sequence). CDR3 sequence (DNA): TGTGCCTGGAGTGTTGCTAGCGGGAAGATCTCCTACGAGCAGTACTTC. Encoded protein: CAWSVASGKISYEQYF. The full variable domain, its missing parts supplied by reference TRBV30 and TRBJ2-7, is SQTIHQWPATLVQPVGSPLSLECTVEGTSNPNLYWYRQAAGRGLQLLFYSVGIGQISSEVPQNLSASRPQDRQFILSSKKLLLSDSGFYLCAWSVASGKISYEQYFGPGTRLTVT.

The chain uses TRBV2 and TRBJ1-3; tentatively, D is TRBD1 (6 bases). CDR3 length equals 12 residues. The V end was cut by 4 bases, the J end by 7 bases, with 8 bases between. Per germline, CDR1 SNHLY and CDR2 FYNNEI. The CDR3 sequence: CASSGQGNTIYF. CDR3 in DNA: TGTGCCAGCAGTGGCCAGGGGAACACCATATATTTT.

V and J are TRBV9 and TRBJ2-3; TRBD2 aligns across 11 bases. Per germline, CDR1 SGDLS and CDR2 YYNGEE. The CDR3 spans 16 residues. The ends lost 0 bases at V and 4 bases at J; junction bases unmatched: 4. As DNA, the CDR3 is TGTGCCAGCAGCGTAGCAACTAGCGGGAGTTCAGATACGCAGTATTTT. Encoded protein: CASSVATSGSSDTQYF.

V is TRBV3-1 (or the pseudogene TRBV3-2) and J is TRBJ2-1; the match to TRBD2 covers 7 bases. The germline gives CDR1 LGHDT, CDR2 YNNKEL (reference sequence). The CDR3 sequence is 13 residues long. V lost 6 bases, J lost 10 bases, and 9 bases stayed unmatched. The CDR3 nucleotides are TGTGCCAGCAGTGGGAGGGTGGGGGGAGAGCAGTTCTTC. Its translation is CASSGRVGGEQFF.

This rearrangement joins TRBV28 to TRBJ2-5; 11 bases map to TRBD1. The CDR3 contains 16 residues. In germline, CDR1 is MDHEN, CDR2 SYDVKM. V was pared by 2 bases and J by 5 bases, with 7 bases of the junction left unmatched. CDR3 loop: CASSLQGTGGPETQYF. The CDR3 bases are TGTGCCAGCAGTTTACAAGGGACAGGGGGTCCCGAGACCCAGTACTTC.

The V gene is TRBV4-3, the J gene TRBJ2-5, with 8 bases aligning to TRBD2. The CDR3 is 15 residues long. The V and J ends lost 4 bases and 0 bases, in that order; junction bases with no gene match: 4. CDR1 is LGHNA and CDR2 is YSLEER in the germline V gene. CDR3 sequence: CASSRRLANQETQYF. In nucleotides, the CDR3 is TGCGCCAGCAGCCGTAGACTAGCGAACCAAGAGACCCAGTACTTC.

This clone was picked up a small number of times. The chain couples TRBV7-9 to TRBJ2-3, with D maybe TRBD1 (6 bases). CDR1 is SEHNR, CDR2 FQNEAQ, per germline (reference sequence). This CDR3 has 15 amino acids. V lost 5 bases and J 1 base, leaving 13 bases between the germline ends. This CDR3 reads CASSTDRSRTDTQYF. DNA for the CDR3: TGTGCCAGCAGCACCGACAGGTCCCGCACAGATACGCAGTATTTT.

The chain employs TRBV24-1 and TRBJ2-3; TRBD2 matches 9 bases. CDR1 KGHDR and CDR2 SFDVKD come from the germline V gene. The CDR3 is made up of 16 amino acids. With V trimmed by 1 base and J by 3 bases, 4 bases remained unmatched. The CDR3 DNA is TGTGCCACCAGTGATTTTGGCGGGAGGGGGACAGATACGCAGTATTTT. This translates into CATSDFGGRGTDTQYF.

The chain uses TRBV27 and TRBJ1-4, with TRBD1 matching 7 bases. The CDR3 is made up of 17 amino acids. Germline V gene sequence: CDR1 MNHEY, CDR2 SMNVEV (reference sequence). V lost 4 bases to trimming and J lost 2 bases; unmatched junction nucleotides: 10. The CDR3 loop reads CASSSITQGGTNEKLFF. CDR3 sequence (DNA): TGTGCCAGCAGTTCAATAACGCAGGGGGGTACTAATGAAAAACTGTTTTTT.

J is TRBJ1-4 and V is TRBV5-5; D is undetermined. This CDR3 contains 15 residues. Trimming cost V 5 bases and J 0 bases, with 11 bases left between them. Per germline, CDR1 SGHKS and CDR2 YYEKEE (reference sequence). CDR3 loop: CASRSPGTTNEKLFF. The DNA of the CDR3 is TGTGCCAGCAGATCCCCCGGGACAACTAATGAAAAACTGTTTTTT.

This rearrangement joins TRBV24-1 to TRBJ2-7; 7 bases line up with TRBD2. Trimming cost V 2 bases and J 6 bases; bases outside gene matches: 0. This CDR3 region has 12 residues. Germline loops: CDR1 KGHDR, CDR2 SFDVKD. CDR3 bases: TGTGCCACCAGTGATTGGGAGGGCGAGCAGTACTTC. It translates to CATSDWEGEQYF.

CDR3 sequence: CASSPPGQGESQPQHF. Written as DNA, the CDR3 is TGTGCCAGCTCACCCCCCGGACAGGGAGAATCTCAGCCCCAGCATTTT. The V and J genes are TRBV18 and TRBJ1-5; 8 bases agree with TRBD1. The CDR3 length is 16 residues. Germline V gives CDR1 KGHSH, CDR2 LQKENI. Trimming at V came to 3 bases and at J to 6 bases, leaving 10 bases not matched to a gene.

This rearrangement joins TRBV21-1 to TRBJ1-2; no check of the table's D call, TRBD1, against the DNA was made. TRBV21-1 is assigned pseudogene status. The CDR3 sequence is 13 residues long. The CDR3 sequence is CASSKPDSYGYTF. The CDR3 bases are TGTGCCAGCAGCAAGCCCGACAGCTATGGCTACACCTTC.

The chain couples TRBV10-1 to TRBJ2-2; 11 bases agree with TRBD2. Germline CDR1 and CDR2: WNHNN and SYGVQD (reference sequence). The CDR3 has 16 residues. After removal of 4 bases from V and 5 bases from J, the junction contained 6 bases not matched to a gene. CDR3 sequence reads: CASSVAGGPQTGELFF. The CDR3 DNA is TGCGCCAGCAGTGTAGCGGGAGGGCCTCAAACCGGGGAGCTGTTTTTT.

Only a few counts were recorded for this clone. The V call is TRBV11-2, the J call TRBJ2-3, with 8 bases identical to TRBD2. V lost 0 bases and J lost 7; bases outside the gene matches: 9. The CDR3 totals 16 residues. Looked up from germline, CDR1 is SGHAT and CDR2 is FQNNGV. CDR3 sequence (DNA): TGTGCCAGCAGCTTAGAGGCCGCGGGAGGTAAAAATACGCAGTATTTT. Translation: CASSLEAAGGKNTQYF.

The chain uses TRBV10-3 and TRBJ1-6; a possible D gene is TRBD1 (5 bases). Germline V lookup: CDR1 ENHRY, CDR2 SYGVKD. The CDR3 length is 15 residues. V lost 10 bases and J 7 bases, leaving 20 bases between the germline ends. The CDR3 nucleotides are TGTGCCACGGGGGAAAGGGGCGAGGTAAATTCACCCCTCCACTTT. Its translation: CATGERGEVNSPLHF.

The chain carries TRBV23-1 and TRBJ2-4; perhaps TRBD2 as D (5 bases). TRBV23-1 is identified as an open reading frame with a role that is uncertain. Trimming removed 3 bases at V and 2 bases at J, with 23 bases between. This CDR3 contains 19 residues. The CDR3 coding sequence is TGCGCCAGCAGTCATGGGAGAACAAGTCGGGCCAAAACCAAAAACATTCAGTACTTC. Translated, it gives CASSHGRTSRAKTKNIQYF.

The table lists this clone with a count of one. The rearrangement joins TRBV18 to TRBJ2-2, with D possibly being TRBD1 (5 bases). Deletions cut 0 bases from V and 5 bases from J, with 13 bases between. Germline V lookup: CDR1 KGHSH, CDR2 LQKENI. The CDR3 is 16 residues long. DNA for the CDR3: TGTGCCAGCTCACCACCCTCTAGGGGCCGAACCGGGGAGCTGTTTTTT. It codes for CASSPPSRGRTGELFF.

The gene calls are TRBV21-1 and TRBJ2-7; TRBD1 reflects the table's D call only, with no check against the DNA. TRBV21-1 represents a pseudogene. The length of the CDR3 is 16 residues. CDR3 region: CASSKRRTGWVYEQYF. In nucleotides, the CDR3 is TGTGCCAGCAGCAAGCGGCGGACAGGGTGGGTGTACGAGCAGTACTTC.

The chain has TRBV5-1 and TRBJ2-3; tentatively, D is TRBD1 (8 bases). Trimming removed 4 bases from V and 4 bases from J, with 16 bases in between. The CDR3 length is 15 residues. Germline CDR1 and CDR2: SGHRS and YFSETQ. CDR3 loop: CASSLGQGGPDTQYF. In DNA, the CDR3 is TGCGCCAGCAGCCTAGGACAGGGAGGGCCAGATACGCAGTATTTT. Complete variable domain (other parts from reference TRBV5-1 and TRBJ2-3): KAGVTQTPRYLIKTRGQQVTLSCSPISGHRSVSWYQQTPGQGLQFLFEYFSETQRNKGNFPGRFSGRQFSNSRSEMNVSTLELGDSALYLCASSLGQGGPDTQYFGPGTRLTVL.

The genes are TRBV6-2 or TRBV6-3 and TRBJ2-7; D gene ambiguous. This CDR3 contains 15 residues. The ends were cut back, 2 bases at V and 3 bases at J, with 14 bases in the middle. Germline-derived CDR1 and CDR2 are MNHEY and SVGEGT. This CDR3 is CASSYHGSGDYEQYF. The CDR3 nucleotides read TGTGCCAGCAGTTACCACGGGTCTGGAGACTACGAGCAGTACTTC.